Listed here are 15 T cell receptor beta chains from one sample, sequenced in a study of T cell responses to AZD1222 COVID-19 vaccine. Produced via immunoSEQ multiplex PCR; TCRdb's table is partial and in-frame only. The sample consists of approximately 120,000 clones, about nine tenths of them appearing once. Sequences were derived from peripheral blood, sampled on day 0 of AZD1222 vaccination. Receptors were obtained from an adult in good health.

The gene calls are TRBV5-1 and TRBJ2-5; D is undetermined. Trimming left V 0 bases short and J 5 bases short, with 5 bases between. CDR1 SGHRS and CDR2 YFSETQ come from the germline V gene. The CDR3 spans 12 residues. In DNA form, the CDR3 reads TGCGCCAGCAGCTTGGCCGTCGAGACCCAGTACTTC. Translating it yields CASSLAVETQYF.

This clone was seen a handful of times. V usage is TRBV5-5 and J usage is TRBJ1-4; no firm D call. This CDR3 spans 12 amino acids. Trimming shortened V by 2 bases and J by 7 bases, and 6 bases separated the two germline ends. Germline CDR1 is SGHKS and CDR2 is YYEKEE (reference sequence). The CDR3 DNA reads TGTGCCAGCAGCTTCGGTGGTGAAAAACTGTTTTTT. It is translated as CASSFGGEKLFF.

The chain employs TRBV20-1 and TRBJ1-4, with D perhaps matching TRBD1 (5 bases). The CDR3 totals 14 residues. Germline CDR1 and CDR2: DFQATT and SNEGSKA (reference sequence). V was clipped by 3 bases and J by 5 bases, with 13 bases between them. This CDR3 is CSASGGDGNEKLFF. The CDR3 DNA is TGCAGTGCTAGTGGCGGGGACGGGAATGAAAAACTGTTTTTT.

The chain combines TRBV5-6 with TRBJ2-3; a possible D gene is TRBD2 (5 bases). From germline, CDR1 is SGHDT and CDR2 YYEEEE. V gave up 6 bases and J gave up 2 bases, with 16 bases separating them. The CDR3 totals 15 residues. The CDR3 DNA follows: TGTGCCAGCACCTCCATCGGAGGATTCACAGATACGCAGTATTTT. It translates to CASTSIGGFTDTQYF.

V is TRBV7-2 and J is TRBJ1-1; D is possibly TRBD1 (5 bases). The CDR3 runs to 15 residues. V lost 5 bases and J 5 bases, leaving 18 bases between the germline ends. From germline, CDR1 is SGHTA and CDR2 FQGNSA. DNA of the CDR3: TGTGCCAGCAGCACCCACCAGGTAGGGGTTACTGAAGCTTTCTTT. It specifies CASSTHQVGVTEAFF.

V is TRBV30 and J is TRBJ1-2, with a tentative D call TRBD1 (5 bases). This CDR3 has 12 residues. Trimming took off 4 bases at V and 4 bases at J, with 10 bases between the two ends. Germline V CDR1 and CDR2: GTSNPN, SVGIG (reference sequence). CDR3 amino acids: CAWTQGGYGYTF. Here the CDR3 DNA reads TGTGCCTGGACGCAGGGAGGCTATGGCTACACCTTC.

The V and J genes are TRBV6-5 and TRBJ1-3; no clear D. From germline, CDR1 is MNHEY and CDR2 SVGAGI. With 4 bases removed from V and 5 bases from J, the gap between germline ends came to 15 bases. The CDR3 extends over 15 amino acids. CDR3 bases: TGTGCCAGCAGTTCAGGAGAACAGCCTCGAAACACCATATATTTT. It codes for CASSSGEQPRNTIYF.

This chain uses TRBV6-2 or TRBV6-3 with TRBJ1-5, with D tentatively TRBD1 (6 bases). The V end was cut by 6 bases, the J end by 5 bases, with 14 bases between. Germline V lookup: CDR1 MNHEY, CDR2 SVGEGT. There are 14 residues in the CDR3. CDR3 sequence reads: CASSLRGRDQPQHF. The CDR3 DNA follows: TGTGCCAGCAGCCTCAGGGGTCGGGATCAGCCCCAGCATTTT.

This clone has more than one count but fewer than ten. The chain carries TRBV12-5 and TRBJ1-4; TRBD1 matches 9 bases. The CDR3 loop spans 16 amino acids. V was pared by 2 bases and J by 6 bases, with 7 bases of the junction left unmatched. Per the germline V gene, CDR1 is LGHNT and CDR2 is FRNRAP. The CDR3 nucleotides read TGTGCTAGTGGTTTGAATCCGGGACAGGGAGATGAAAAACTGTTTTTT. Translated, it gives CASGLNPGQGDEKLFF.

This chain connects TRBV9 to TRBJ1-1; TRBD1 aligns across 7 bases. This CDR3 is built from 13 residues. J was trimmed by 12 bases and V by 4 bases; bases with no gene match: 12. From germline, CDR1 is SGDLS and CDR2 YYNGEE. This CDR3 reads CASSFGQEGVSFF. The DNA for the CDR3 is TGTGCCAGCAGCTTTGGACAGGAGGGAGTGTCTTTCTTT.

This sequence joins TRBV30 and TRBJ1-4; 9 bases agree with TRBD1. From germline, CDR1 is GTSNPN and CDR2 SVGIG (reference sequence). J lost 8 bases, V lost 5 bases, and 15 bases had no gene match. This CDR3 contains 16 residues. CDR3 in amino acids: CAWGRTGVTFGEKLFF. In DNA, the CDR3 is TGTGCCTGGGGGAGGACAGGGGTTACTTTCGGGGAAAAACTGTTTTTT.

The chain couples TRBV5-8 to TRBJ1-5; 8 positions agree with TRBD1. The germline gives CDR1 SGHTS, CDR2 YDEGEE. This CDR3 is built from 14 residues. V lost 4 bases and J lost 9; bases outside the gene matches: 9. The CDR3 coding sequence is TGTGCCAGCAGCGCGAGCTACAGGGGGGGGCCCCAGCATTTT. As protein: CASSASYRGGPQHF.

CDR3 sequence: CASSERGGQETQYF. Here the CDR3 DNA reads TGCGCCAGCAGTGAAAGGGGGGGGCAAGAGACCCAGTACTTC. The chain joins TRBV10-2 to TRBJ2-5, with D tentatively TRBD2 (7 bases). The V gene lost 3 bases and the J gene lost 2 bases, with 10 bases spanning the gap. Germline V gene lookup returns CDR1 WSHSY and CDR2 SAAADI. There are 14 residues in the CDR3.

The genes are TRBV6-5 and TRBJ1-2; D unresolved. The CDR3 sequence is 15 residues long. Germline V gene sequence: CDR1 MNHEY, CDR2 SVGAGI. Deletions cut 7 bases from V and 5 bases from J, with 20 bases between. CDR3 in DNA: TGTGCCAGCACCTTACGGACGGCCGACCTGTATGGCTACACCTTC. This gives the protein CASTLRTADLYGYTF.

The CDR3 DNA is TGTGCCAGCAGCGTAGGAGGCGGCGGTGAAGCTTTCTTT. Translated, it gives CASSVGGGGEAFF. The chain carries TRBV9 and TRBJ1-1; D gene unclear. The CDR3 totals 13 residues. V was trimmed by 0 bases and J by 7 bases, leaving 10 bases between them. Germline-derived CDR1 and CDR2 are SGDLS and YYNGEE.